These 8 T cell receptor beta chains originate from one sample sequenced in a study of blood T cell repertoires in COVID-19. Sequencing used immunoSEQ multiplex PCR; TCRdb keeps in-frame clones, though not all of them. The sample consists of about 87,000 clones, about 80% of them appearing once. The source material was peripheral blood. Receptor source: an older woman with acute or convalescent COVID-19.

This clone was recorded only once. The genes are TRBV3-1 (or the pseudogene TRBV3-2) and TRBJ1-1; possible D gene TRBD1, 5 bases. The V and J ends lost 3 bases and 1 base respectively, with 15 bases between them. Germline CDR1 is LGHDT and CDR2 is YNNKEL (reference sequence). CDR3 length: 16 residues. This chain's CDR3 is CASSHFLGGRNTEAFF. In nucleotides, the CDR3 is TGTGCCAGCAGCCACTTCCTGGGGGGAAGGAACACTGAAGCTTTCTTT.

The genes are TRBV27 and TRBJ2-2, with D perhaps matching TRBD1 (5 bases). Germline V CDR1 and CDR2: MNHEY, SMNVEV (reference sequence). V shed 4 bases and J shed 4 bases, with 19 bases lying between them. This CDR3 region has 17 residues. Written as DNA, the CDR3 is TGTGCCAGCAGTTCCCCTGTCCAACTCAGGGCCACCGGGGAGCTGTTTTTT. Its translation: CASSSPVQLRATGELFF.

This sequence joins TRBV18 and TRBJ1-5; a possible D gene is TRBD1 (6 bases). Trimming cost V 4 bases and J 1 base, with 11 bases left between them. CDR1 and CDR2 (germline): KGHSH, LQKENI. The CDR3 totals 15 residues. DNA of the CDR3: TGTGCCAGCTCACAGGGGGAGGGCAGCAATCAGCCCCAGCATTTT. It yields the protein CASSQGEGSNQPQHF.

The rearrangement links TRBV7-9 to TRBJ2-2, with no clear D. The germline V gene encodes CDR1 SEHNR and CDR2 FQNEAQ (reference sequence). This CDR3 has 14 amino acids. Deletions cut 2 bases from V and 4 bases from J, with 8 bases between. Written as DNA, the CDR3 is TGTGCCAGCAGCTTAACTGAGGTCACCGGGGAGCTGTTTTTT. Its translation is CASSLTEVTGELFF.

The V gene is TRBV4-2, the J gene TRBJ1-1; D might be TRBD1 (5 bases). Germline V gives CDR1 LGHNA, CDR2 YNFKEQ. Trimming stripped 3 bases from V and 0 bases from J, with 17 bases between. The CDR3 is 17 residues long. DNA of the CDR3: TGTGCCAGCAGCCATTTGGCTGACAGAGCCATGAACACTGAAGCTTTCTTT. This gives the protein CASSHLADRAMNTEAFF.

This rearrangement joins TRBV10-3 to TRBJ2-5; maybe TRBD1 (6 bases). The CDR3 contains 14 residues. Germline lookup yields CDR1 ENHRY and CDR2 SYGVKD. V was pared by 4 bases and J by 6 bases, with 15 bases between. The DNA of the CDR3 is TGTGCCATCAGTGCAGGGGAGACTACGAAGACCCAGTACTTC. This codes for CAISAGETTKTQYF.

The chain uses TRBV19 and TRBJ1-4; D not resolved. The CDR3 consists of 14 residues. Looked up from germline, CDR1 is LNHDA and CDR2 is SQIVND (reference sequence). The V gene lost 1 base and the J gene lost 8 bases, with 11 bases spanning the gap. The CDR3 spells CASSIGLEGEKLFF. For the CDR3, the DNA is TGTGCCAGTAGTATAGGTTTGGAGGGCGAAAAACTGTTTTTT.

This clone was detected only once. The chain joins TRBV30 to TRBJ1-1; D is perhaps TRBD1 (5 bases). V lost 5 bases and J lost 1, with 11 bases in between. Germline loops: CDR1 GTSNPN, CDR2 SVGIG (reference sequence). The CDR3 totals 13 residues. CDR3 nucleotides: TGTGCCTGGGCGGGGGGGTCGAACACTGAAGCTTTCTTT. It is translated as CAWAGGSNTEAFF.